These 23 T cell receptor beta chains originate from one sample sequenced in a study of tumor and adjacent non-tumor tissue in lung cancer. Three rounds of nested PCR, following a modified ARM-PCR protocol, produced the TCRbeta library. TCRdb analysed the multiplex PCR reads with MiXCR anew, one entry per CDR3 protein. This table has roughly 67,000 distinct CDR3 sequences, under 80% appearing once. The template was RNA from unsorted bulk tissue. More than 3 cm separated this lung sample from the edge of the tumor. The specimen sequenced was distant non-tumor lung tissue. Source of these receptors: a man in his 60s with non-small cell lung cancer.

A word on this clonotype: At one boundary the junction diverges from the germline segment, which might be a read error. The chain is built from TRBV6-1 and TRBJ2-7; D may be TRBD2 (5 bases). The CDR3 consists of 14 residues. The germline V gene encodes CDR1 MNHNS and CDR2 SASEGT. CDR3 sequence reads: CASSETQDFYEQYF. CDR3 DNA sequence: TGTGCCAGCAGTGAAACCCAGGACTTCTACGAACAGTACTTC.

The rearrangement joins TRBV20-1 to TRBJ2-3, with TRBD2 matching over 7 bases. Trimming took 7 bases from V and 2 from J; bases not matched to a gene: 12. The CDR3 length is 15 residues. Germline V gene sequence: CDR1 DFQATT, CDR2 SNEGSKA (reference sequence). The CDR3 loop reads CSGVREDFHTDTQYF. The CDR3 region has the DNA TGCAGTGGTGTACGGGAGGACTTTCACACAGATACGCAGTATTTT.

Remarks on this clonotype: A single base separates this from a much larger clone, so it may be a read error. V and J are TRBV28 and TRBJ1-5; a possible D gene is TRBD1 (5 bases). CDR1 is MDHEN, CDR2 SYDVKM, per germline. CDR3 size: 13 residues. V shed 6 bases and J shed 7 bases, with 13 bases lying between them. The CDR3 DNA follows: TGTGCCAGCAGGGTAGGGGCAGGGCAGCCCCAGCATTTT. Its protein product is CASRVGAGQPQHF.

A few counts support this clonotype. J is TRBJ1-3 and V is TRBV29-1, with 7 nucleotides matching TRBD1. CDR3 length: 14 residues. In germline, CDR1 is SQVTM, CDR2 ANQGSEA. The trim removed 6 bases at V and 2 bases at J, leaving 7 bases unmatched. CDR3 sequence reads: CSVISGTAGNTIYF. CDR3 DNA: TGCAGCGTGATATCAGGGACAGCTGGAAACACCATATATTTT.

As concerns this clonotype: Germline and junction disagree at one end, which may indicate a read error. The genes are TRBV2 and TRBJ1-1; D is ambiguous. Looked up from germline, CDR1 is SNHLY and CDR2 is FYNNEI. The CDR3 extends over 12 amino acids. The DNA of the CDR3 is TGTGCCAGCAGTCACGGTAACACTGAAGTTTTCTTT. Protein product: CASSHGNTEVFF.

Concerning this clonotype itself: The junction does not match germline at one end; this may be a read error. The chain combines TRBV29-1 with TRBJ1-3, with D tentatively TRBD1 (5 bases). Looked up from germline, CDR1 is SQVTM and CDR2 is ANQGSEA. The CDR3 has 12 residues. This chain's CDR3 is CRVRTFGNTLYF. In DNA, the CDR3 is TGCCGCGTTCGGACATTTGGAAACACCTTATATTTT.

This clonotype was observed at least ten times. V is TRBV12-3 or TRBV12-4 and J is TRBJ2-7; TRBD1 matches at 8 bases. The CDR3 consists of 14 residues. The ends lost 5 bases at V and 5 bases at J; junction bases unmatched: 8. The DNA of the CDR3 is TGTGCCAGCAGTGGACAGGGTCTGGATAACGAGCAGTACTTC. Amino acids: CASSGQGLDNEQYF.

With regard to this clonotype: An end of the junction differs from the germline gene, which may be a read error. The chain is built from TRBV6-5 and TRBJ2-6; D is perhaps TRBD2 (5 bases). CDR1 is MNHEY, CDR2 SVGAGI, per germline. CDR3 size: 15 residues. The CDR3 DNA sequence: TGTGCCATCAGTTATGGAGGAGGTGAGGCCAACGTCCTGACTTTC. Translated: CAISYGGGEANVLTF.

With respect to this clonotype: A junction boundary mismatches the germline segment, possibly from a read error. The chain couples TRBV20-1 to TRBJ2-7, with 11 bases aligning to TRBD2. CDR1 is DFQATT, CDR2 SNEGSKA, per germline (reference sequence). This CDR3 has 16 residues. The CDR3 bases are TGCAGTTCATTAGCGGGAGGGCCCGTAACATCCTACGAGCAGTGCTTC. Protein product: CSSLAGGPVTSYEQCF.

The gene calls are TRBV29-1 and TRBJ1-1; tentatively, D is TRBD1 (6 bases). Trimming shortened V by 4 bases and J by 4 bases, and 19 bases separated the two germline ends. CDR3 length equals 15 residues. Germline loops: CDR1 SQVTM, CDR2 ANQGSEA. Here the CDR3 reads CSVGGGWGALTEAFF. The CDR3 nucleotides are TGCAGCGTTGGAGGAGGTTGGGGGGCTCTCACTGAAGCTTTCTTT.

A note on this clonotype: This CDR3 is missing its conserved last phenylalanine or tryptophan, likely due to a read error. The gene calls are TRBV5-5 and TRBJ2-5, with a weak D call TRBD1 (5 bases). CDR1 SGHKS and CDR2 YYEKEE come from the germline V gene (reference sequence). The CDR3 runs 14 residues. CDR3 coding DNA: TGTGCCACCAGCTTTGGGATAGGGGAAGAGACCCAGTACTTA. This codes for CATSFGIGEETQYL.

Comments on this clonotype: Compared with germline, one end of the junction differs, possibly owing to a read error. The V and J genes are TRBV5-5 and TRBJ2-3; D might be TRBD2 (5 bases). The CDR3 length is 15 residues. Per the germline V gene, CDR1 is SGHKS and CDR2 is YYEKEE (reference sequence). CDR3 sequence (DNA): TGTGCCAGCAGACGGTGGGGAGAGCGGCCAGATACGCACTTTTTT. It specifies CASRRWGERPDTHFF.

Remarks on this clonotype: Compared with germline, one end of the junction differs, possibly owing to a read error. V and J are TRBV12-3 or TRBV12-4 and TRBJ1-5; tentatively, D is TRBD1 (5 bases). There are 16 residues in the CDR3. CDR3 nucleotides: TGTGCCAGTAGCCAGCCGGACAAATATAGCAGTCAGCCCCAGCATTTT. Translating gives CASSQPDKYSSQPQHF.

In the case of this clonotype: Mismatch with germline at one junction end may stem from a read error. The V gene is TRBV6-5, the J gene TRBJ2-1, with TRBD2 identical over 7 bases. The CDR3 runs to 16 residues. Germline V gene lookup returns CDR1 MNHEY and CDR2 SVGAGI. Here the CDR3 reads CASSIKRGEHYDEQFF. In nucleotides, the CDR3 is TGTGCCAGCAGCATCAAACGGGGGGAACACTACGATGAGCAGTTCTTC.

The chain has TRBV14 and TRBJ2-1; weak D call: TRBD2 (6 bases). The V gene lost 4 bases and the J gene lost 8 bases, with 18 bases spanning the gap. This CDR3 is built from 15 residues. Looked up from germline, CDR1 is SGHDN and CDR2 is FVKESK. CDR3 DNA sequence: TGTGCCAGCAGCCCGGGACCATCGGGAGTTGATGAGCAGTTCTTC. Encoded protein: CASSPGPSGVDEQFF.

On this clonotype itself: The junction does not match germline at one end; this may be a read error. The chain's CDR3 is CTRLQGLAPNEAFF. The CDR3 DNA is TGTACCAGACTGCAGGGACTGGCTCCTAATGAAGCTTTCTTT. V usage is TRBV2 and J usage is TRBJ1-1, with D perhaps TRBD1 (5 bases). Germline assignment: CDR1 SNHLY and CDR2 FYNNEI. The CDR3 spans 14 residues.

On this clonotype: One end of the junction varies from germline; a read error may be responsible. This sequence joins TRBV29-1 and TRBJ1-2; the D gene is possibly TRBD1 (5 bases). CDR3 length: 14 residues. Germline V gene lookup returns CDR1 SQVTM and CDR2 ANQGSEA. The CDR3 loop reads CSVVTVIGNYGYSF. The CDR3 coding sequence is TGCAGCGTGGTGACAGTGATCGGGAACTATGGCTACTCCTTC. Looking up the rest from reference TRBV29-1 and TRBJ1-2 gives the full variable domain: SAVISQKPSRDICQRGTSLTIQCQVDSQVTMMFWYRQQPGQSLTLIATANQGSEATYESGFVIDKFPISRPNLTFSTLTVSNMSPEDSSIYLCSVVTVIGNYGYSFGSGTRLTVV.

To note about this clonotype: A read error is likely, as this CDR3 ends without the conserved phenylalanine or tryptophan. The limits of the CDR3 on the DNA are not certain, so only TCRdb's listed CDR3 is given. The chain couples TRBV28 to TRBJ1-2; the DNA was not compared with TRBD1, the D call given in the table. The germline CDR1 and CDR2 sequences are MDHEN and SYDVKM. The CDR3 is 14 amino acids long, termini counted. CDR3 sequence reads: CASSPLGTKNGFTS.

This clonotype came up many times. The V gene is TRBV10-3, the J gene TRBJ1-1, with D possibly matching TRBD1 (5 bases). Germline V CDR1 and CDR2: ENHRY, SYGVKD. V lost 3 bases to trimming and J lost 6 bases, with 14 bases between them. The CDR3 loop spans 14 amino acids. The CDR3 sequence is CAISEQGWGAEAFF. The CDR3 nucleotides read TGTGCCATCAGTGAACAAGGATGGGGCGCTGAAGCTTTCTTT.

A remark on this clonotype: The junction does not match germline at one end; this may be a read error. The gene calls are TRBV4-1 and TRBJ2-1; D is perhaps TRBD2 (6 bases). Per germline, CDR1 MGHRA and CDR2 YSYEKL. The CDR3 is 17 residues long. CDR3 DNA: TGCGCCAGCAGTCAAGATTTTCGCGGGAACTCCTACAATGAGCAGTTCTTC. Amino acid sequence: CASSQDFRGNSYNEQFF.

The CDR3 sequence is CASSYSGTGDYNEQFF. The CDR3, as DNA: TGTGCCAGCAGTTACTCAGGGACAGGGGATTACAATGAGCAGTTCTTC. J is TRBJ2-1 and V is TRBV6-5, with 10 nucleotides matching TRBD1. Germline V lookup: CDR1 MNHEY, CDR2 SVGAGI. V gave up 0 bases and J gave up 4 bases; unmatched junction bases: 3. The length of the CDR3 is 16 residues.

A word on this clonotype: One end of the junction does not line up with germline, which may come from a read error. The chain couples TRBV6-6 to TRBJ2-7; no clear D. This CDR3 is built from 15 residues. The V gene's germline CDR1 is MNHNY and CDR2 SVGAGI (reference sequence). CDR3 protein: CVSSSGNPWVYEQYF. The CDR3 DNA is TGTGTCAGCAGTTCCGGTAACCCATGGGTCTACGAGCAGTACTTC.

The chain is built from TRBV19 and TRBJ1-1; no clear D. Trimming removed 3 bases at V and 1 base at J, with 9 bases between. This CDR3 has 14 residues. In germline, CDR1 is LNHDA, CDR2 SQIVND (reference sequence). The DNA for the CDR3 is TGTGCCAGTAGTATCCCGGTGTCGAACACTGAAGCTTTCTTT. This gives the protein CASSIPVSNTEAFF. The variable domain in full, completed from reference TRBV19 and TRBJ1-1, reads DGGITQSPKYLFRKEGQNVTLSCEQNLNHDAMYWYRQDPGQGLRLIYYSQIVNDFQKGDIAEGYSVSREKKESFPLTVTSAQKNPTAFYLCASSIPVSNTEAFFGQGTRLTVV.